This passage covers 21 T cell receptor beta chains from one sample sequenced in a study of blood T cell repertoires in COVID-19. The repertoire was sequenced with immunoSEQ multiplex PCR; TCRdb's copy has only in-frame clones and lacks some. Among roughly 260,000 clones listed, roughly 86% were seen once. The sequenced sample consisted of peripheral blood. These receptors originate from a woman in her forties or fifties with acute or convalescent COVID-19.

This clone was recorded only once. The V and J genes are TRBV2 and TRBJ2-7; 8 bases align to TRBD2. CDR1 is SNHLY and CDR2 is FYNNEI in the germline V gene. This CDR3 is 15 amino acids long. Trimming cost V 3 bases and J 1 base; bases outside gene matches: 5. This CDR3 is CASSELTSVSYEQYF. Written as DNA, the CDR3 is TGTGCCAGCAGTGAGCTGACTAGCGTTTCCTACGAGCAGTACTTC.

V gene TRBV5-4 combines with J gene TRBJ2-1, with D possibly matching TRBD2 (6 bases). In germline, CDR1 is SGHNT, CDR2 YYREEE (reference sequence). V dropped 1 base and J dropped 4 bases, with 12 bases sitting between them. This CDR3 has 15 residues. The CDR3 spells CASSLTAGKYNEQFF. The CDR3 nucleotides are TGTGCCAGCAGCTTGACGGCGGGAAAGTACAATGAGCAGTTCTTC.

The J gene is TRBJ2-7, the V gene TRBV6-2 or TRBV6-3; D perhaps matches TRBD2 (7 bases). The CDR3 runs to 14 residues. Germline V CDR1 and CDR2: MNHEY, SVGEGT. V lost 2 bases, J lost 5 bases, and 13 bases lay in between. CDR3: CASSYRGAMNEQYF. The CDR3 DNA is TGTGCCAGCAGTTACCGGGGGGCTATGAACGAGCAGTACTTC.

The chain combines TRBV7-3 with TRBJ2-5; TRBD1 matches at 7 bases. Germline CDR1 SGHTA, CDR2 FQGTGA. The V segment lost 8 bases and the J segment 5 bases; nucleotides outside the gene matches: 5. The CDR3 has 12 amino acids. The CDR3 spells CASGQGEETQYF. The CDR3 nucleotides are TGTGCCAGCGGCCAGGGGGAGGAGACCCAGTACTTC.

V is TRBV4-2 and J is TRBJ1-4, with 9 positions matching TRBD1. V lost 5 bases and J lost 4; bases outside the gene matches: 11. Germline lookup yields CDR1 LGHNA and CDR2 YNFKEQ. The CDR3 length is 17 residues. The CDR3 coding sequence is TGTGCCAGCAGCTCTCACGCGGGACAGGGAGGTAATGAAAAACTGTTTTTT. It translates to CASSSHAGQGGNEKLFF.

The V and J genes are TRBV27 and TRBJ1-5; no firm D call. Germline lookup yields CDR1 MNHEY and CDR2 SMNVEV (reference sequence). The V end was cut by 5 bases, the J end by 5 bases, with 16 bases between. The CDR3 consists of 15 residues. The CDR3 loop is CASSQRGHRDQPQHF. The CDR3 DNA sequence: TGTGCCAGCAGTCAACGGGGTCATAGGGATCAGCCCCAGCATTTT.

The chain has TRBV11-3 and TRBJ2-1; TRBD2 matches at 9 bases. CDR3 length: 13 amino acids. After removal of 5 bases from V and 10 bases from J, the junction contained 6 bases not matched to a gene. From germline, CDR1 is SGHNT and CDR2 YENEEA. The DNA for the CDR3 is TGTGCCAGCAGCCCCCGACTAGCGGCAGAGCAGTTCTTC. It translates to CASSPRLAAEQFF.

J is TRBJ2-7 and V is TRBV29-1; TRBD2 matches 12 bases. Germline V CDR1 and CDR2: SQVTM, ANQGSEA. The CDR3 has 14 amino acids. Losses at the gene ends were 4 bases for V and 2 bases for J; bases not matched to a gene: 3. In DNA, the CDR3 is TGCAGCGTTGTTTCTAGCGGGAGGGCCTACGAGCAGTACTTC. This gives the protein CSVVSSGRAYEQYF.

This rearrangement joins TRBV5-6 to TRBJ2-7; TRBD2 matches at 10 bases. V was clipped by 4 bases and J by 3 bases; unmatched bases: 19. The CDR3 is made up of 19 amino acids. Germline V gene sequence: CDR1 SGHDT, CDR2 YYEEEE. CDR3 loop: CASSAPGLATNYDVYEQYF. The DNA of the CDR3 is TGTGCCAGCAGCGCACCGGGACTAGCGACCAACTACGATGTCTACGAGCAGTACTTC.

V usage is TRBV7-2 and J usage is TRBJ2-5, with D perhaps TRBD2 (6 bases). V was shortened by 5 bases and J by 1 base, with 11 bases between the two germline ends. Germline V lookup: CDR1 SGHTA, CDR2 FQGNSA. This CDR3 is 14 amino acids long. CDR3 residues: CASSTRTIQETQYF. The DNA for the CDR3 is TGTGCCAGCAGCACCCGGACTATCCAAGAGACCCAGTACTTC.

As DNA, the CDR3 is TGTGCCAGCAGCTTAGGTGAGACTAGCGGGATCAACGAGCAGTACTTC. This sequence encodes CASSLGETSGINEQYF. V is TRBV11-3 and J is TRBJ2-7; TRBD2 matches at 11 bases. Trimming at V came to 1 base and at J to 5 bases, leaving 7 bases not matched to a gene. The CDR3 length is 16 residues. Germline CDR1 and CDR2: SGHNT and YENEEA.

V usage is TRBV5-1 and J usage is TRBJ2-1; 11 bases fit TRBD2. CDR1 and CDR2 (germline): SGHRS, YFSETQ. J was trimmed by 8 bases and V by 3 bases; bases with no gene match: 16. The CDR3 has 18 residues. The DNA of the CDR3 is TGCGCCAGCAGCTCCGGGACTAGCGGCCTTCTGGGGGGCGATGAGCAGTTCTTC. Translating gives CASSSGTSGLLGGDEQFF.

This clone was observed a single time. This sequence joins TRBV10-3 and TRBJ2-4; tentatively, D is TRBD2 (5 bases). The germline CDR1 and CDR2 sequences are ENHRY and SYGVKD. Deletions cut 0 bases from V and 8 bases from J, with 17 bases between. The CDR3 extends over 16 amino acids. The CDR3 nucleotides are TGTGCCATCAGTGAGTCGACTCGGGGTGGTGGAGACATTCAGTACTTC. Amino acids: CAISESTRGGGDIQYF.

The rearrangement uses TRBV18 and TRBJ2-2; possibly TRBD1 for D (6 bases). CDR1 KGHSH and CDR2 LQKENI come from the germline V gene. This CDR3 has 16 residues. The V end was cut by 1 base, the J end by 4 bases, with 13 bases between. Written as DNA, the CDR3 is TGTGCCAGCTCACCACGGTCAGGGGTGGCCACCGGGGAGCTGTTTTTT. Amino acids: CASSPRSGVATGELFF.

The table lists this clone with a count of one. J is TRBJ2-1 and V is TRBV29-1; 8 bases align to TRBD1. Losses at the gene ends were 5 bases for V and 2 bases for J; bases not matched to a gene: 5. The CDR3 sequence is 14 residues long. Germline V gene sequence: CDR1 SQVTM, CDR2 ANQGSEA. The CDR3, as DNA: TGCAGCGTTCGACAGGGGATGCCCTACAATGAGCAGTTCTTC. Residues: CSVRQGMPYNEQFF.

The rearrangement uses TRBV7-2 and TRBJ2-2, with 7 nucleotides matching TRBD2. V lost 8 bases and J lost 7; bases outside the gene matches: 16. The CDR3 consists of 16 residues. In germline, CDR1 is SGHTA, CDR2 FQGNSA. The DNA of the CDR3 is TGTGCCAGCCCTTCACTCTCGGGGGGTAGGGGCGGGGAGCTGTTTTTT. Its translation: CASPSLSGGRGGELFF.

About this clone: One end of the junction fails to match germline, which may point to a read error. The J gene is TRBJ1-2, the V gene TRBV28; 9 nucleotides match TRBD1. CDR1 MDHEN and CDR2 SYDVKM come from the germline V gene. The CDR3 runs to 16 residues. Written as DNA, the CDR3 is TGTGCCAGCGGTTTAGAAGGACAGGGGACTAACTATGGCTACACCTTC. This encodes CASGLEGQGTNYGYTF.

Points on this clone: Other DNA sequences in this sample translate to the same CDR3. The chain couples TRBV11-2 to TRBJ2-7; D ambiguous. Germline V gene sequence: CDR1 SGHAT, CDR2 FQNNGV. CDR3 length equals 11 residues. V lost 1 base to trimming and J lost 5 bases, with 3 bases between them. The CDR3 region is CASSLGDEQYF. The CDR3 nucleotides are TGTGCCAGCAGCTTAGGCGACGAGCAGTACTTC.

The rearrangement uses TRBV27 and TRBJ1-4, with D perhaps TRBD1 (6 bases). The CDR3 consists of 13 residues. Per the germline V gene, CDR1 is MNHEY and CDR2 is SMNVEV (reference sequence). V was pared by 4 bases and J by 7 bases, with 10 bases between. The CDR3 loop reads CASSSRQVEKLFF. The CDR3 nucleotides are TGTGCCAGCAGTTCCCGACAGGTTGAAAAACTGTTTTTT.

The chain joins TRBV7-9 to TRBJ2-1; 7 nucleotides align to TRBD2. Trimming cost V 3 bases and J 10 bases; bases outside gene matches: 6. Germline CDR1 reads SEHNR; CDR2 reads FQNEAQ (reference sequence). The CDR3 totals 13 residues. The CDR3 region is CASSLAGAPEQFF. As DNA, the CDR3 is TGTGCCAGCAGCTTGGCGGGAGCACCCGAGCAGTTCTTC.

The chain recombines TRBV5-4 with TRBJ2-1; TRBD2 might be the D (6 bases). V lost 2 bases to trimming and J lost 6 bases, with 12 bases between them. From germline, CDR1 is SGHNT and CDR2 YYREEE (reference sequence). The CDR3 is 14 residues long. The CDR3 here is CASSFSGGANEQFF. Here the CDR3 DNA reads TGTGCCAGCAGCTTTAGCGGAGGGGCCAATGAGCAGTTCTTC.